These T cell receptor beta chains were read from a single sample in a study of CD8 T cells in Susac syndrome. MiXCR was run by TCRdb on the immunoSEQ multiplex PCR reads, yielding one entry per CDR3 protein. The repertoire holds around 56,000 distinct CDR3 sequences, with around 94% as singletons. The sequenced material came from CD8+ T cells from PBMCs. The receptor source for this set is a human donor in good health. Each CDR3 is given with its conserved first and last residue. A D gene is named only where the DNA matches it firmly. A row's size may be missing; if present it is once, few, many or a size class.

size: .; J: TRBJ2-5; D: .; V: TRBV27; CDR3: CASSLSEAGETQYF; DNA: TGTGCCAGCAGTTTATCGGAGGCAGGGGAGACCCAGTACTTC
size: .; J: TRBJ1-5; D: .; V: TRBV27; CDR3: CASSGFYSNQPQHF; DNA: TGTGCCAGCAGTGGGTTCTATAGCAATCAGCCCCAGCATTTT
size: .; J: TRBJ2-5; D: .; V: TRBV7-7; CDR3: CASSLSSGYQETQYF; DNA: TGTGCCAGCAGCTTATCAAGCGGATACCAAGAGACCCAGTACTTC
size: .; J: TRBJ2-1; D: TRBD1; V: TRBV7-8; CDR3: CASSSGQGSYNEQFF; DNA: TGTGCCAGCAGCTCGGGACAGGGCTCCTACAATGAGCAGTTCTTC
size: .; J: TRBJ2-3; D: .; V: TRBV29-1; CDR3: CSVEGPHSGGTDTQYF; DNA: TGCAGCGTTGAAGGTCCCCATTCGGGTGGAACAGATACGCAGTATTTT
size: few; J: TRBJ2-7; D: .; V: TRBV7-9; CDR3: CASSPWLGHEQYF; DNA: TGTGCCAGCAGCCCCTGGTTGGGCCACGAGCAGTACTTC
size: .; J: TRBJ2-3; D: .; V: TRBV7-8; CDR3: CASSLWGGEFTDTQYF; DNA: TGTGCCAGCAGCTTATGGGGCGGGGAGTTCACAGATACGCAGTATTTT
size: .; J: TRBJ1-5; D: .; V: TRBV12-3/TRBV12-4; CDR3: CASSSSGTSRNQPQHF; DNA: TGTGCCAGCAGCTCTTCGGGGACCTCCCGCAATCAGCCCCAGCATTTT
size: .; J: TRBJ1-1; D: .; V: TRBV29-1; CDR3: CSVEGELNTEAFF; DNA: TGCAGCGTTGAAGGGGAGCTGAACACTGAAGCTTTCTTT
size: once; J: TRBJ1-6; D: .; V: TRBV7-8; CDR3: CASSSRPAGQNSPLHF; DNA: TGTGCCAGCAGCTCTAGGCCCGCCGGACAGAATTCACCCCTCCACTTT
size: .; J: TRBJ2-2; D: .; V: TRBV6-5; CDR3: CASSYTAGGNGELFF; DNA: TGTGCCAGCAGTTACACGGCTGGGGGGAACGGGGAGCTGTTTTTT
size: .; J: TRBJ2-5; D: .; V: TRBV7-9; CDR3: CASSRPGETQYF; DNA: TGTGCCAGCAGCCGGCCGGGAGAGACCCAGTACTTC
size: .; J: TRBJ2-3; D: .; V: TRBV9; CDR3: CASSVATGWDTQYF; DNA: TGTGCCAGCAGCGTAGCTACCGGATGGGATACGCAGTATTTT
size: .; J: TRBJ1-3; D: .; V: TRBV28; CDR3: CASLNWGDTIYF; DNA: TGTGCCAGCCTCAACTGGGGGGACACCATATATTTT
size: .; J: TRBJ2-7; D: TRBD1; V: TRBV19; CDR3: CASSATGWYEQYF; DNA: TGTGCCAGTAGTGCGACAGGGTGGTACGAGCAGTACTTC
size: .; J: TRBJ2-2; D: .; V: TRBV3-1; CDR3: CASTAPGELFF; DNA: TGTGCCAGCACTGCCCCCGGGGAGCTGTTTTTT
size: .; J: TRBJ1-1; D: .; V: TRBV10-2; CDR3: CASTDSPFEAFF; DNA: TGCGCCAGCACCGACAGCCCCTTTGAAGCTTTCTTT
size: .; J: TRBJ1-2; D: .; V: TRBV19; CDR3: CAVGTDSVGYGYTF; DNA: TGTGCCGTCGGCACCGACTCGGTTGGCTATGGCTACACCTTC
size: .; J: TRBJ1-6; D: .; V: TRBV27; CDR3: CASSLFSYNSPLHF; DNA: TGTGCCAGCAGTTTATTCTCCTATAATTCACCCCTCCACTTT
size: .; J: TRBJ1-1; D: .; V: TRBV5-1; CDR3: CASSPGGRNTEAFF; DNA: TGCGCCAGCAGCCCCGGCGGCAGGAACACTGAAGCTTTCTTT
size: .; J: TRBJ1-2; D: .; V: TRBV6-2/TRBV6-3; CDR3: CASSYSKTGWGYTF; DNA: TGTGCCAGCAGTTACTCGAAGACAGGCTGGGGCTACACCTTC
size: once; J: TRBJ1-2; D: TRBD1; V: TRBV27; CDR3: CASSLRAGGTGYTF; DNA: TGTGCCAGCAGTTTAAGGGCAGGGGGGACTGGCTACACCTTC
size: .; J: TRBJ2-1; D: .; V: TRBV3-1; CDR3: CASSQDRARGYRAYNEQFF; DNA: TGTGCCAGCAGCCAAGATCGAGCCCGTGGCTACAGAGCCTACAATGAGCAGTTCTTC
size: .; J: TRBJ1-6; D: .; V: TRBV18; CDR3: CASSLQRPGLKFGSGSPLHF; DNA: TGTGCCAGCTCACTTCAACGGCCGGGACTAAAATTTGGGTCGGGTTCACCCCTCCACTTT
size: .; J: TRBJ2-3; D: .; V: TRBV27; CDR3: CASSLGDTQYF; DNA: TGTGCCAGCAGTTTAGGGGATACGCAGTATTTT
size: .; J: TRBJ2-1; D: TRBD2; V: TRBV9; CDR3: CASSGSGGRYNEQFF; DNA: TGTGCCAGCAGCGGTAGCGGGGGGCGTTACAATGAGCAGTTCTTC
size: .; J: TRBJ2-7; D: TRBD2; V: TRBV4-1; CDR3: CASSQAWTSGGYEQYF; DNA: TGCGCCAGCAGCCAAGCCTGGACTAGCGGGGGCTACGAGCAGTACTTC